One and the same sample provided the 2 T cell receptor beta chains below, sequenced in a study of blood T cell repertoires in COVID-19. Produced via immunoSEQ multiplex PCR; TCRdb's table is partial and in-frame only. The sample yields approximately 100,000 clones, 82% seen once. Sequenced input: peripheral blood. The receptors were gathered from a man aged 55 to 70 with acute or convalescent COVID-19.

The chain is built from TRBV7-2 and TRBJ1-5; tentatively, D is TRBD1 (6 bases). The CDR3 covers 16 residues. Germline CDR1 and CDR2: SGHTA and FQGNSA. V was pared by 1 base and J by 0 bases, with 10 bases between. In DNA, the CDR3 is TGTGCCAGCAGCTTAGAAGGGACAAATAGCAATCAGCCCCAGCATTTT. It yields the protein CASSLEGTNSNQPQHF.

The chain recombines TRBV7-6 with TRBJ2-7, with D unclear. The CDR3 is made up of 15 amino acids. Looked up from germline, CDR1 is SGHVS and CDR2 is FNYEAQ. Trimming left V 1 base short and J 4 bases short, with 14 bases between. In nucleotides, the CDR3 is TGTGCCAGCAGCTTAGAAGTTAGCCCTCGATACGAGCAGTACTTC. Its translation: CASSLEVSPRYEQYF.